This record covers a single T cell receptor beta chain. These data originate in a study of blood T cell repertoires in COVID-19. Sequencing was performed with immunoSEQ multiplex PCR; in TCRdb, only in-frame clones are kept and a portion is missing. The repertoire includes about 220,000 clones, under 90% of them detected once, and just under 20% sits in the top ten. This CDR3 comprises 14 residues. CDR1 and CDR2 from the germline V gene are SGHTA and FQGNSA. V lost 5 bases and J 4 bases, leaving 12 bases between the germline ends. The specimen was peripheral blood. The gene calls are TRBV7-2 and TRBJ1-3, with a tentative D call TRBD1 (5 bases). This sequence originates from a man aged 25-45 years with active or convalescent COVID-19. The CDR3 sequence is CASSRIGAGNTIYF. The CDR3 region has the DNA TGTGCCAGCAGCCGCATAGGGGCCGGAAACACCATATATTTT.